Following are 9 T cell receptor beta chains from one sample sequenced in a study of blood T cell repertoires in COVID-19. The assay was immunoSEQ multiplex PCR, and TCRdb's table has in-frame clones only and misses some. The sample consists of tens of thousands of clones, around 91% of them appearing once. Sequencing used peripheral blood. The receptors derive from a human donor in a cohort sampled during active COVID-19.

The chain couples TRBV7-6 to TRBJ1-4; the D gene is possibly TRBD1 (6 bases). Germline CDR1 and CDR2: SGHVS and FNYEAQ. V was cut by 3 bases and J by 5 bases, with 10 bases left in between. The CDR3 consists of 14 residues. This CDR3 reads CASSLGGGNEKLFF. CDR3 in DNA: TGTGCCAGCAGCTTGGGAGGGGGAAATGAAAAACTGTTTTTT.

The V call is TRBV19, the J call TRBJ2-2, with D tentatively TRBD2 (6 bases). Germline V lookup: CDR1 LNHDA, CDR2 SQIVND (reference sequence). The CDR3 is 19 amino acids. V was trimmed by 2 bases and J by 1 base, leaving 20 bases between them. The chain's CDR3 is CASSIRGAGLGGNTGELFF. In DNA form, the CDR3 reads TGTGCCAGTAGTATAAGAGGAGCCGGGTTGGGAGGGAACACCGGGGAGCTGTTTTTT.

The chain couples TRBV9 to TRBJ2-5, with 7 bases matching TRBD1. CDR3 length: 15 residues. Germline CDR1 SGDLS, CDR2 YYNGEE. V trimming: 4 bases; J trimming: 5 bases; junction bases outside the gene matches: 11. CDR3 bases: TGTGCCAGCAGCTTTGTAGGGGGCTCCGGGGAGACCCAGTACTTC. This encodes CASSFVGGSGETQYF.

This chain links TRBV9 with TRBJ1-2; D perhaps matches TRBD1 (6 bases). The germline gives CDR1 SGDLS, CDR2 YYNGEE. The CDR3 sequence is 12 residues long. V gave up 3 bases and J gave up 6 bases, with 9 bases separating them. The CDR3, as DNA: TGTGCCAGCAGCGGAGGGGGAAATGGCTACACCTTC. This codes for CASSGGGNGYTF.

This chain uses TRBV11-2 with TRBJ1-1; tentatively, D is TRBD1 (5 bases). The ends were cut back, 2 bases at V and 3 bases at J, with 16 bases in the middle. The CDR3 is made up of 16 amino acids. CDR1 and CDR2 from the germline V gene are SGHAT and FQNNGV. CDR3 protein: CASSLPLGGEDTEAFF. The CDR3 nucleotides are TGTGCCAGCAGCTTACCTTTGGGAGGGGAAGACACTGAAGCTTTCTTT.

The V gene is TRBV11-2, the J gene TRBJ1-1, with 7 bases identical to TRBD1. CDR3 length: 16 amino acids. Germline CDR1 is SGHAT and CDR2 is FQNNGV. The junction had 7 bases not matched to a gene; V was cut back by 2 bases and J by 1 base. The CDR3 reads CASSLSPRQGNTEAFF. DNA for the CDR3: TGTGCCAGCAGCTTAAGTCCCCGACAGGGGAACACTGAAGCTTTCTTT.

This clone was observed a few times. The genes are TRBV6-1 and TRBJ2-7, with D possibly being TRBD2 (5 bases). CDR1 and CDR2 from the germline V gene are MNHNS and SASEGT. Trimming removed 3 bases at V and 1 base at J, with 10 bases between. The length of the CDR3 is 14 residues. The CDR3 region is CASSERDLSYEQYF. DNA for the CDR3: TGTGCCAGCAGTGAGAGGGATTTATCCTACGAGCAGTACTTC.

This clone has more than one count but fewer than ten. The rearrangement links TRBV2 to TRBJ1-1; no clear D gene. Germline-derived CDR1 and CDR2 are SNHLY and FYNNEI. Trimming took off 3 bases at V and 3 bases at J, with 5 bases between the two ends. This CDR3 comprises 12 residues. The CDR3 DNA follows: TGTGCCAGCAGTGATCCGGACACTGAAGCTTTCTTT. Its translation is CASSDPDTEAFF.

The gene calls are TRBV28 and TRBJ1-2; D is possibly TRBD1 (5 bases). This CDR3 contains 13 residues. Per germline, CDR1 MDHEN and CDR2 SYDVKM. Between the trimmed V and J ends, which lost 2 bases and 3 bases, there was a span of 7 bases. DNA of the CDR3: TGTGCCAGCAGTTTAGAACAGGACTATGGCTACACCTTC. This codes for CASSLEQDYGYTF.